This T cell receptor (beta chain) is from a study of cytomegalovirus exposure and HLA in healthy donors. Study outcomes and limitations: Common viral pathogens (according to a later analysis) appeared linked to several of the most significant clusters.

It was with 60 Vbeta and 13 Jbeta primers that the PCR ran. TCRdb's table, derived via immunoSEQ multiplex PCR, lists solely in-frame clones and lacks some. The sample shows approximately 170,000 clones, roughly 80% of them seen only once. Concerning this clone itself: Antigen specificity is unknown.

V dropped 3 bases and J dropped 1 base, with 19 bases sitting between them. The CDR3 loop spans 19 amino acids. CDR1 and CDR2 (germline): MNHEY, SMNVEV (reference sequence). The sequenced material came from PBMCs. The receptor was derived from a male donor in good health and CMV-seronegative. The chain has TRBV27 and TRBJ1-6; possible D gene TRBD1, 5 bases. The CDR3 DNA follows: TGTGCCAGCAGTTTTTGGAGGGGTGTGGAGGGGTCCTATAATTCACCCCTCCACTTT. This codes for CASSFWRGVEGSYNSPLHF.